This passage covers 32 T cell receptor beta chains from one sample sequenced in a study of cytotoxic CD8 clonotypes in ibrutinib-treated CLL. Repertoires were generated with immunoSEQ multiplex PCR, while TCRdb's copy carries only in-frame clones and drops some. The sample includes 300,000 to 400,000 clones, over 55% of them seen just once. Specimen: PBMCs, collected after 36 months of ibrutinib treatment. Receptors were obtained from a human donor with chronic lymphocytic leukemia.

The rearrangement joins TRBV6-4 to TRBJ2-3; 9 bases align to TRBD1. V shed 7 bases, J shed 2 bases, and the junction held 10 bases outside the gene matches. CDR3 length: 16 residues. Germline CDR1 and CDR2: MRHNA and SNTAGT. DNA of the CDR3: TGTGCCAGCAAGCTTACCGGGACAGGGCACACAGATACGCAGTATTTT. Protein: CASKLTGTGHTDTQYF.

V gene TRBV11-2 combines with J gene TRBJ2-7; D remains ambiguous. CDR3 length: 12 residues. Germline CDR1 reads SGHAT; CDR2 reads FQNNGV. The germline V and J ends were trimmed by 0 bases and 7 bases, with 7 bases remaining between them. CDR3 loop: CASSLDIREQYF. The CDR3 bases are TGTGCCAGCAGCTTAGATATAAGGGAGCAGTACTTC.

This clone has a count of ten or more. V and J are TRBV7-2 and TRBJ2-3; D gene ambiguous. Germline V gene sequence: CDR1 SGHTA, CDR2 FQGNSA. The CDR3 is 12 amino acids. V lost 1 base, J lost 1 base, and 0 bases lay in between. The CDR3 nucleotides are TGTGCCAGCAGCTTAGGCACAGATACGCAGTATTTT. Translating it yields CASSLGTDTQYF.

The chain links TRBV15 to TRBJ1-6, with a tentative D call TRBD1 (5 bases). The germline V and J ends were trimmed by 0 bases and 19 bases, with 13 bases remaining between them. CDR3 length: 12 amino acids. CDR1 is LNHNV and CDR2 is YYDKDF in the germline V gene (reference sequence). CDR3 DNA: TGTGCCACCAGCAGAGATTGGGGGTCCGAACACTTT. It is translated as CATSRDWGSEHF.

This clone has just a few counts. The junction shows a germline mismatch at one end, possibly a read error. J is TRBJ2-5 and V is TRBV2; tentatively, D is TRBD1 (5 bases). The germline CDR1 and CDR2 sequences are SNHLY and FYNNEI. The CDR3 is 12 amino acids. The CDR3 region is CASREEGDIQYF. The CDR3 region has the DNA TGTGCCAGCAGGGAAGAAGGGGATATCCAGTACTTC.

The chain joins TRBV4-1 to TRBJ2-7, with 12 nucleotides matching TRBD2. Germline loops: CDR1 MGHRA, CDR2 YSYEKL. After removal of 3 bases from V and 0 bases from J, the junction contained 12 bases not matched to a gene. The CDR3 sequence is 19 residues long. The CDR3 spells CASSHHTGLAGPLSYEQYF. CDR3 bases: TGCGCCAGCAGCCACCACACGGGACTAGCGGGTCCCCTCTCCTACGAGCAGTACTTC.

J is TRBJ2-2 and V is TRBV19; 8 bases fit TRBD2. This CDR3 has 17 amino acids. Germline V gene lookup returns CDR1 LNHDA and CDR2 SQIVND (reference sequence). The junction had 9 bases not matched to a gene; V was cut back by 6 bases and J by 0 bases. CDR3 coding DNA: TGTGCCAGTAGCGTGATACTAGCGGATACGAACACCGGGGAGCTGTTTTTT. Protein: CASSVILADTNTGELFF.

Remarks on this clone: Other DNA sequences within the sample encode an identical CDR3. This CDR3 is CASSYSGGEQYF. CDR3 nucleotide sequence: TGTGCCAGCAGTTACTCAGGAGGCGAGCAGTACTTC. This chain links TRBV6-5 with TRBJ2-7; a possible D gene is TRBD2 (5 bases). Between the trimmed V and J ends, which lost 0 bases and 6 bases, there was a span of 6 bases. The CDR3 has 12 residues. Germline lookup yields CDR1 MNHEY and CDR2 SVGAGI.

The chain has TRBV27 and TRBJ2-3, with 11 bases lining up with TRBD2. Germline V CDR1 and CDR2: MNHEY, SMNVEV (reference sequence). V dropped 5 bases and J dropped 0; count of bases not matched to a gene: 4. This CDR3 comprises 16 residues. In nucleotides, the CDR3 is TGTGCCAGCAGTCAGGGGACTAGCGGAAGCACAGATACGCAGTATTTT. Translated: CASSQGTSGSTDTQYF.

This clone was found a few times. The CDR3 coding sequence is TGCAGCGCCAGACAGGGGAACACTGAAGCTTTCTTT. Translated: CSARQGNTEAFF. The chain couples TRBV29-1 to TRBJ1-1; 7 bases line up with TRBD1. This CDR3 region has 12 residues. Looked up from germline, CDR1 is SQVTM and CDR2 is ANQGSEA. V dropped 7 bases and J dropped 1; count of bases not matched to a gene: 3.

V usage is TRBV4-1 and J usage is TRBJ2-7; a weak D match, TRBD1 (5 bases). V was clipped by 8 bases and J by 2 bases, with 19 bases between them. In germline, CDR1 is MGHRA, CDR2 YSYEKL. The CDR3 length is 15 residues. CDR3: CASSIMSRATYEQYF. The CDR3 DNA reads as TGCGCCAGCTCAATTATGAGCAGGGCAACCTACGAGCAGTACTTC.

A word on this clone: At one end, the junction sequence differs from germline, possibly due to a read error. This chain connects TRBV7-3 to TRBJ2-7; D is possibly TRBD1 (6 bases). The CDR3 totals 13 residues. Germline V gene data show CDR1 as SGHTA and CDR2 as FQGTGA. The CDR3 DNA is TGTGCCAGCAGCGCTCCCGGGACACCGGGCCAGGACTTC. It yields the protein CASSAPGTPGQDF. Full variable domain (missing parts from reference TRBV7-3 and TRBJ2-7): GAGVSQTPSNKVTEKGKYVELRCDPISGHTALYWYRQSLGQGPEFLIYFQGTGAADDSGLPNDRFFAVRPEGSVSTLKIQRTERGDSAVYLCASSAPGTPGQDFGPGTRLTVT.

The V and J genes are TRBV7-2 and TRBJ2-7; TRBD2 agrees at 13 bases. The V gene's germline CDR1 is SGHTA and CDR2 FQGNSA. There are 17 residues in the CDR3. The V gene end was trimmed by 1 base and the J gene end by 3 bases; junction bases not matched to a gene: 6. CDR3 protein: CASSLVETSGRRYEQYF. CDR3 sequence (DNA): TGTGCCAGCAGCTTAGTCGAGACTAGCGGGAGGCGCTACGAGCAGTACTTC.

This clone showed up just once. The chain links TRBV5-6 to TRBJ2-7, with D perhaps matching TRBD1 (5 bases). Trimming took off 4 bases at V and 2 bases at J, with 22 bases between the two ends. Per the germline V gene, CDR1 is SGHDT and CDR2 is YYEEEE. This CDR3 is built from 17 residues. CDR3 residues: CASSHSYSRAPAYEQYF. The CDR3 region has the DNA TGTGCCAGCAGCCACAGCTACAGCAGGGCCCCAGCCTACGAGCAGTACTTC.

The chain joins TRBV6-1 to TRBJ2-3, with D possibly TRBD1 on 6 matching bases. The CDR3 contains 15 residues. CDR1 is MNHNS and CDR2 is SASEGT in the germline V gene. Trimming left V 4 bases short and J 2 bases short, with 13 bases between. This CDR3 is CASSGPGQITDTQYF. CDR3 coding DNA: TGTGCCAGCAGTGGGCCGGGACAAATCACAGATACGCAGTATTTT.

This clone has more than one count but fewer than ten. V gene TRBV2 combines with J gene TRBJ1-5; tentative D call: TRBD1 (5 bases). This CDR3 has 15 amino acids. CDR1 and CDR2 (germline): SNHLY, FYNNEI. The V end lost 6 bases, the J end lost 2 bases, and 14 bases lay between the germline ends. CDR3 in amino acids: CASSDGGPRNQPQHF. The CDR3 bases are TGTGCCAGCAGCGATGGGGGACCGCGCAATCAGCCCCAGCATTTT.

The CDR3 region has the DNA TGCGCCAGCAGCCAAGATCCCCTAGCCCGGGGGCCCCAGCATTTT. Residues: CASSQDPLARGPQHF. V and J are TRBV4-1 and TRBJ1-5; D ambiguous. Trimming left V 0 bases short and J 9 bases short, with 15 bases between. The germline gives CDR1 MGHRA, CDR2 YSYEKL. This CDR3 region has 15 residues.

The CDR3 loop is CASSVEDRDTQYF. CDR3 sequence (DNA): TGTGCCAGCAGCGTAGAAGACAGAGATACGCAGTATTTT. V is TRBV9 and J is TRBJ2-3; a possible D gene is TRBD1 (5 bases). With 0 bases removed from V and 5 bases from J, the gap between germline ends came to 7 bases. Germline V gives CDR1 SGDLS, CDR2 YYNGEE. The CDR3 totals 13 residues.

This chain uses TRBV7-9 with TRBJ2-2; D remains ambiguous. The germline gives CDR1 SEHNR, CDR2 FQNEAQ (reference sequence). The V end was cut by 2 bases, the J end by 1 base, with 14 bases between. The CDR3 extends over 17 amino acids. This CDR3 is CASSLNFLVGNTGELFF. The CDR3 coding sequence is TGTGCCAGCAGCTTAAACTTTCTGGTAGGGAACACCGGGGAGCTGTTTTTT. Full variable domain (outside the CDR3, taken from reference TRBV7-9 and TRBJ2-2): DTGVSQNPRHKITKRGQNVTFRCDPISEHNRLYWYRQTLGQGPEFLTYFQNEAQLEKSRLLSDRFSAERPKGSFSTLEIQRTEQGDSAMYLCASSLNFLVGNTGELFFGEGSRLTVL.

The CDR3 DNA is TGTGCTAGTGGTTTGACACTCGTGGGACAGGGTACTGGCTACACCTTC. This translates into CASGLTLVGQGTGYTF. This chain connects TRBV12-5 to TRBJ1-2; 9 bases line up with TRBD1. Trimming cost V 2 bases and J 7 bases; bases outside gene matches: 11. From germline, CDR1 is LGHNT and CDR2 FRNRAP. The CDR3 contains 16 residues. The full variable domain, rest sourced from reference TRBV12-5 and TRBJ1-2, is DARVTQTPRHKVTEMGQEVTMRCQPILGHNTVFWYRQTMMQGLELLAYFRNRAPLDDSGMPKDRFSAEMPDATLATLKIQPSEPRDSAVYFCASGLTLVGQGTGYTFGSGTRLTVV.

The chain uses TRBV7-3 and TRBJ2-5; the D gene is possibly TRBD2 (6 bases). Germline-derived CDR1 and CDR2 are SGHTA and FQGTGA. The CDR3 has 18 residues. Trimming stripped 1 base from V and 3 bases from J, with 21 bases between. In nucleotides, the CDR3 is TGTGCCAGCAGCTTAAATCCCGCGGGGAGCCCACGGGAAGAGACCCAGTACTTC. It codes for CASSLNPAGSPREETQYF.

This sequence joins TRBV6-5 and TRBJ2-3; no reliable D call. CDR3 length equals 15 residues. Germline V lookup: CDR1 MNHEY, CDR2 SVGAGI. V lost 2 bases to trimming and J lost 4 bases, with 13 bases between them. CDR3 loop: CASSYHGFAADTQYF. For the CDR3, the DNA is TGTGCCAGCAGTTACCACGGGTTTGCGGCAGATACGCAGTATTTT.

The chain recombines TRBV9 with TRBJ1-2; D may be TRBD1 (5 bases). The CDR3 spans 20 residues. In germline, CDR1 is SGDLS, CDR2 YYNGEE. Deletions cut 0 bases from V and 2 bases from J, with 26 bases between. Written as DNA, the CDR3 is TGTGCCAGCAGCGTAGCCAGAGGGTTAGGTGGGGGAAGACTCAACTATGGCTACACCTTC. Translation gives CASSVARGLGGGRLNYGYTF.

The sample holds a few counts of this clone. The genes are TRBV6-5 and TRBJ2-2, with 12 bases aligning to TRBD1. V dropped 5 bases and J dropped 9; count of bases not matched to a gene: 4. The CDR3 sequence is 14 residues long. Germline V gene sequence: CDR1 MNHEY, CDR2 SVGAGI. As DNA, the CDR3 is TGTGCCAGCAGTACCGGGACAGGGGGCTGGGAGCTGTTTTTT. Translated, it gives CASSTGTGGWELFF.

The chain couples TRBV2 to TRBJ1-5; D is ambiguous. The CDR3 consists of 14 residues. With 1 base removed from V and 4 bases from J, the gap between germline ends came to 8 bases. Per the germline V gene, CDR1 is SNHLY and CDR2 is FYNNEI. The CDR3 nucleotides are TGTGCCAGCAGTGAAGATCACCCAAATCAGCCCCAGCATTTT. Its translation is CASSEDHPNQPQHF.

This sequence joins TRBV9 and TRBJ2-3, with 8 bases identical to TRBD2. Germline CDR1 SGDLS, CDR2 YYNGEE. J lost 6 bases, V lost 0 bases, and 9 bases had no gene match. CDR3 length: 16 amino acids. The CDR3 loop reads CASSVAGGPWTDTQYF. For the CDR3, the DNA is TGTGCCAGCAGCGTAGCGGGGGGGCCATGGACGGATACGCAGTATTTT.

This clone was detected only a few times. The V call is TRBV6-5, the J call TRBJ2-4; tentatively, D is TRBD1 (5 bases). The CDR3 is 12 amino acids. Trimming removed 9 bases at V and 6 bases at J, with 12 bases between. The germline V gene encodes CDR1 MNHEY and CDR2 SVGAGI. The CDR3 DNA reads as TGTGCCAGACAGGATTGGGGAAACATTCAGTACTTC. This encodes CARQDWGNIQYF.

The count of this clone is one. This chain links TRBV14 with TRBJ2-7; 10 positions match TRBD2. Germline trimming cut 2 bases from V and 7 bases from J; bases unmatched to any gene: 23. The CDR3 length is 20 residues. Germline V gene sequence: CDR1 SGHDN, CDR2 FVKESK. CDR3: CASSQRIGGASGSPAEEQYF. The CDR3, as DNA: TGTGCCAGCAGCCAACGTATCGGTGGGGCTAGCGGGAGCCCGGCGGAGGAGCAGTACTTC.

The genes are TRBV28 and TRBJ1-1; D remains unclear. This CDR3 contains 13 residues. The V end was cut by 2 bases, the J end by 11 bases, with 15 bases between. CDR1 and CDR2 (germline): MDHEN, SYDVKM. This CDR3 is CASSLRIRPGAFF. CDR3 in DNA: TGTGCCAGCAGTTTAAGGATCCGCCCTGGGGCTTTCTTT.

This chain connects TRBV6-5 to TRBJ2-7, with D uncertain. V shed 2 bases and J shed 0 bases, with 8 bases lying between them. Germline V gene data show CDR1 as MNHEY and CDR2 as SVGAGI. CDR3 length equals 14 residues. CDR3 sequence: CASSYTTSSYEQYF. The CDR3 region has the DNA TGTGCCAGCAGTTACACGACAAGCTCCTACGAGCAGTACTTC.

In its sample, this clone was seen a few times. The CDR3 DNA reads as TGTGCCAGCAGTGAAGTGACGCTTAGCAATCAGCCCCAGCATTTT. Its protein is CASSEVTLSNQPQHF. J is TRBJ1-5 and V is TRBV6-1; no clear D. This CDR3 has 15 residues. Germline CDR1 and CDR2: MNHNS and SASEGT. With 1 base removed from V and 0 bases from J, the gap between germline ends came to 7 bases.

The rearrangement joins TRBV9 to TRBJ2-2; a weak D match, TRBD2 (6 bases). CDR1 and CDR2 (germline): SGDLS, YYNGEE. With 0 bases removed from V and 5 bases from J, the gap between germline ends came to 23 bases. The CDR3 extends over 19 amino acids. The CDR3 region is CASSVDGNRRGEETGELFF. Here the CDR3 DNA reads TGTGCCAGCAGCGTAGACGGGAACAGGAGGGGAGAAGAAACCGGGGAGCTGTTTTTT.